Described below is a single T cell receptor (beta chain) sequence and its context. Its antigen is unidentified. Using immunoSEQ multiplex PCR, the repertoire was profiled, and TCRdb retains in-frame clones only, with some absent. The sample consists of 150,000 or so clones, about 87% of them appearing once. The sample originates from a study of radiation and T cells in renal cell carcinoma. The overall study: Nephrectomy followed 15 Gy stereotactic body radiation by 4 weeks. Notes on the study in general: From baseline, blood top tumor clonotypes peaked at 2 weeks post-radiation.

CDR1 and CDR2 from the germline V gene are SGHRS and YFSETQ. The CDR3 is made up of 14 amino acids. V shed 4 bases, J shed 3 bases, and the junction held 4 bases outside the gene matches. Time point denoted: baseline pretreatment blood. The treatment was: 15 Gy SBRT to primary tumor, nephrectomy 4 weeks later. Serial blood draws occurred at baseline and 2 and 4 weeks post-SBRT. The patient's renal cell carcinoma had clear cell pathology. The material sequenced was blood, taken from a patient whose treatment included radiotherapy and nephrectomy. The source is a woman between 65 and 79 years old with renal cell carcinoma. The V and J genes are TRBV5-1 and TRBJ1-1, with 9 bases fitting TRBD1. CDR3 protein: CASSRTGVDTEAFF. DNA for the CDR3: TGCGCCAGCAGCCGGACAGGGGTTGACACTGAAGCTTTCTTT.